This T cell receptor (beta chain) was recovered during a study of stem cell transplantation in POMP-related autoinflammatory disease. Overall study context: Neutrophil and platelet engraftment from the graft donor was 100% through one year after transplant.

The CDR3 extends over 15 amino acids. V was clipped by 0 bases and J by 4 bases, with 14 bases between them. CDR1 is SGHRS, CDR2 YFSETQ, per germline. Here immunoSEQ multiplex PCR was the method, and the copy in TCRdb shows in-frame clones only, minus some. The sample holds more than 8,500 clones, roughly three quarters seen once. The receptor comes from a human patient with POMP-related autoinflammation and immune dysregulation (PRAID). Some T cells may be the graft donor's. The chain combines TRBV5-1 with TRBJ2-7, with a possible D match to TRBD1 (5 bases). The sequencing used CD4+ T cells from PBMCs, collected after stem cell transplantation. The CDR3 here is CASSLEPRTFYEQYF. CDR3 in DNA: TGCGCCAGCAGCTTGGAGCCCCGGACATTTTACGAGCAGTACTTC.